The clone carrying this TCR beta chain has just one count. Repertoires were generated with immunoSEQ multiplex PCR, while TCRdb's copy carries only in-frame clones and drops some. In the table there are over 150,000 clones, about 95% of which are singletons. This specimen comes from a study of control samples from healthy donors and cancer patients. V was trimmed by 3 bases and J by 5 bases, leaving 3 bases between them. Looked up from germline, CDR1 is KGHDR and CDR2 is SFDVKD. The CDR3 runs 11 residues. This chain uses TRBV24-1 with TRBJ1-2, with D hard to call. The receptor was isolated from a man aged 55 to 70 with colorectal cancer. Sequenced material: PBMCs. The CDR3 is CATSDPYGYTF. The CDR3 DNA follows: TGTGCCACCAGTGATCCGTATGGCTACACCTTC.